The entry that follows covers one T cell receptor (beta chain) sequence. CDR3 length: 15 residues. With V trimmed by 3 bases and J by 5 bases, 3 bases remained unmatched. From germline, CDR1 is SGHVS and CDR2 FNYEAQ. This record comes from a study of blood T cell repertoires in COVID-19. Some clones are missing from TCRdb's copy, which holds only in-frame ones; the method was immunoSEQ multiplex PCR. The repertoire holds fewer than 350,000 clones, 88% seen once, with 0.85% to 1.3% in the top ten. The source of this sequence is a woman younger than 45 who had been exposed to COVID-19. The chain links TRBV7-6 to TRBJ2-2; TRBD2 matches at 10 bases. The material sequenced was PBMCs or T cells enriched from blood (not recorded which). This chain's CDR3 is CASSFTSGNTGELFF. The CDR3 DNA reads TGTGCCAGCAGCTTTACTAGCGGGAATACCGGGGAGCTGTTTTTT.